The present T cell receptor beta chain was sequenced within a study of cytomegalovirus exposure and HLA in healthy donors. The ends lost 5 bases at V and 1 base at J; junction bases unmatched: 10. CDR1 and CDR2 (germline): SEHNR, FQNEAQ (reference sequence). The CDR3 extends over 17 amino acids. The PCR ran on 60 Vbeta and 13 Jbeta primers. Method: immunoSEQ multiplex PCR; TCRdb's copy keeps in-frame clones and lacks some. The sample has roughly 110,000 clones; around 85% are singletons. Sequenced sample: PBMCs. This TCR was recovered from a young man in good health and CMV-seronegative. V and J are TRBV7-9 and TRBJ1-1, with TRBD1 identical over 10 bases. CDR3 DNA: TGTGCCAGCAGCCCTCAGGACAGGGGGAGATCGAACACTGAAGCTTTCTTT. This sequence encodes CASSPQDRGRSNTEAFF.